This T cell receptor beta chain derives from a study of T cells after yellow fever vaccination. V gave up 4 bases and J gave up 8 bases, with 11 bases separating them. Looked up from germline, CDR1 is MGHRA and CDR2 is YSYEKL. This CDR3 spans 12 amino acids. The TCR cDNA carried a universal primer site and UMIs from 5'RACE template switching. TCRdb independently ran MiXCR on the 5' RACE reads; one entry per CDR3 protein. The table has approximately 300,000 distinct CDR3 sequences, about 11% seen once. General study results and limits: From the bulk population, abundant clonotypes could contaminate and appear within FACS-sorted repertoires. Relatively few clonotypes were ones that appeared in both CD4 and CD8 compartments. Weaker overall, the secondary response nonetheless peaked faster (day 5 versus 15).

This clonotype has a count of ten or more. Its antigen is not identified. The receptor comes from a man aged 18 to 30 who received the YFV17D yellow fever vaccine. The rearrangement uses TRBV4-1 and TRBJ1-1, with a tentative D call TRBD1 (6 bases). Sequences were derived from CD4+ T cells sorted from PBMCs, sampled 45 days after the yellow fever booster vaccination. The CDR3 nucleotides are TGCGCCAGCAGCCTTCTCGGACAGGAAGCTTTCTTT. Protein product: CASSLLGQEAFF.